These T cell receptor beta chains were read from a single sample in a study of glioma-infiltrating T cells. From the multiplex PCR reads, TCRdb called clonotypes with MiXCR, one entry per CDR3 protein. The table shows over 15,000 distinct CDR3 sequences, with over 45% occurring only once. Sequencing used glioma tissue, nonneoplastic brain tissue, or PBMCs (not recorded which). The receptors stem from a human donor with low-grade glioma or glioblastoma, undergoing nonglioma brain surgery, or in good health (not recorded which). CDR3s include the opening cysteine and the closing phenylalanine or tryptophan. A D gene is named only where the DNA matches it firmly. Expanded clones get a size class; other rows say once, few or many, or leave the size out.

V gene: TRBV6-1
clone size: few
D gene: TRBD2
J gene: TRBJ2-1
CDR3 DNA: TGTGCCAGCAGTCCGGGACTAGCGGACTACAATGAGCAGTTCTTC
CDR3 protein: CASSPGLADYNEQFF

V gene: TRBV6-1
clone size: many
D gene: TRBD1
J gene: TRBJ1-3
CDR3 DNA: TGTGCCAGCTGCCCCGGACAGGTAGTCTCTGGAAACACCATATATTTT
CDR3 protein: CASCPGQVVSGNTIYF

V gene: TRBV27
clone size: .
D gene: .
J gene: TRBJ2-3
CDR3 DNA: TGTGCCAGCAGTTTATCGTCAAGCTCAAATACGCAGTATTTT
CDR3 protein: CASSLSSSSNTQYF

V gene: TRBV6-1
clone size: medium-sized
D gene: .
J gene: TRBJ2-7
CDR3 DNA: TGTGCCAGCAGGGTCTCCTACGAGCAGTACTTC
CDR3 protein: CASRVSYEQYF

V gene: TRBV6-2/TRBV6-3
clone size: few
D gene: .
J gene: TRBJ1-4
CDR3 DNA: TGTGCCAGCAGTTACGGACGAAGTAATGAAAAACTGTTTTTT
CDR3 protein: CASSYGRSNEKLFF

V gene: TRBV20-1
clone size: .
D gene: .
J gene: TRBJ1-1
CDR3 DNA: TGCAGTGCTAGTGGGGGTGGGACGGGCCGGAGCACTGAAGCTTTCTTT
CDR3 protein: CSASGGGTGRSTEAFF

V gene: TRBV25-1
clone size: many
D gene: .
J gene: TRBJ2-6
CDR3 DNA: TGTGCCAGCAGTGAATGGGCGGGGAGCGGGGCCAACGTCCTGACTTTC
CDR3 protein: CASSEWAGSGANVLTF

V gene: TRBV28
clone size: .
D gene: TRBD1
J gene: TRBJ2-5
CDR3 DNA: TGTGCCAGCAGTTTGCAGGGGGCCGCACAAGAGACCCAGTACTTC
CDR3 protein: CASSLQGAAQETQYF

V gene: TRBV28
clone size: .
D gene: .
J gene: TRBJ2-7
CDR3 DNA: TGTGCCAGCAGTAGAGTTTCGGGAGTTGTCAATGAGCAGTACTTC
CDR3 protein: CASSRVSGVVNEQYF

V gene: TRBV20-1
clone size: .
D gene: .
J gene: TRBJ1-1
CDR3 DNA: TGCAGTGCTCTAAGGGGGGCGAGAACTGAAGCTTTCTTT
CDR3 protein: CSALRGARTEAFF

V gene: TRBV12-3/TRBV12-4
clone size: .
D gene: .
J gene: TRBJ1-6
CDR3 DNA: TGTGCGAGCAGTTTACAGGGTAACGATAATTCACCCCTCCACTTT
CDR3 protein: CASSLQGNDNSPLHF

V gene: TRBV6-6
clone size: .
D gene: .
J gene: TRBJ2-5
CDR3 DNA: TGTGCCAGCAGTTACGTTTGGGGATACGAAGAGACCCAGTACTTC
CDR3 protein: CASSYVWGYEETQYF

V gene: TRBV2
clone size: .
D gene: .
J gene: TRBJ1-4
CDR3 DNA: TGTGCCAGCAGAAGGGAGCAGATCGAAAAACTGTTTTTT
CDR3 protein: CASRREQIEKLFF

V gene: TRBV20-1
clone size: .
D gene: .
J gene: TRBJ1-2
CDR3 DNA: TGCAGTGCCGGGGGGCGATCGGGACACTATGGCTACACCTTC
CDR3 protein: CSAGGRSGHYGYTF

V gene: TRBV27
clone size: .
D gene: .
J gene: TRBJ2-1
CDR3 DNA: TGTGCCAGCAGTTTCCACGGGACGTTCTCCTACAATGAGCAGTTCTTC
CDR3 protein: CASSFHGTFSYNEQFF

V gene: TRBV2
clone size: .
D gene: .
J gene: TRBJ2-3
CDR3 DNA: TGTGCCAGCAGTGAATCAGCAGGAAATACGCAGTATTTT
CDR3 protein: CASSESAGNTQYF

V gene: TRBV10-3
clone size: .
D gene: TRBD2
J gene: TRBJ2-7
CDR3 DNA: TGTGCCATCAGCCTGACTAGCGGAACGAGGGAGCAGTACTTC
CDR3 protein: CAISLTSGTREQYF

V gene: TRBV5-4
clone size: many
D gene: .
J gene: TRBJ2-7
CDR3 DNA: TGTGCCAGCAGCCGGCCAGACGGCCAACTCTCCTACGAGCAGTACTTC
CDR3 protein: CASSRPDGQLSYEQYF

V gene: TRBV6-2/TRBV6-3
clone size: many
D gene: TRBD1
J gene: TRBJ1-2
CDR3 DNA: TGTGCCAGCAGTTCCCCCGGGAAAGGGGGCGGCTATGGCTACACCTTC
CDR3 protein: CASSSPGKGGGYGYTF

V gene: TRBV4-2
clone size: .
D gene: TRBD1
J gene: TRBJ2-2
CDR3 DNA: TGTGCCAGCAGCCCCGGGACAGGGGACACCGGGGAGCTGTTTTTT
CDR3 protein: CASSPGTGDTGELFF

V gene: TRBV2
clone size: .
D gene: .
J gene: TRBJ2-3
CDR3 DNA: TGTGCCAGCAGGGCGACTAGCCAGGGGTCAGATACGCAGTATTTT
CDR3 protein: CASRATSQGSDTQYF

V gene: TRBV15
clone size: .
D gene: .
J gene: TRBJ2-5
CDR3 DNA: TGTGCCACCAGCAGGCAAGCAAAAACAGAGACCCAGTACTTC
CDR3 protein: CATSRQAKTETQYF

V gene: TRBV7-6
clone size: .
D gene: .
J gene: TRBJ2-7
CDR3 DNA: TGTGCCAGCAGTTTAAGTCAGGGAGCCTACGAGCAGTACTTC
CDR3 protein: CASSLSQGAYEQYF

V gene: TRBV6-6
clone size: .
D gene: TRBD2
J gene: TRBJ2-2
CDR3 DNA: TGTGCCAGCAGTTACTTTGCAACTAGCGGAGCAACGAACACCGGGGAGCTGTTTTTT
CDR3 protein: CASSYFATSGATNTGELFF

V gene: TRBV6-5
clone size: .
D gene: TRBD2
J gene: TRBJ2-7
CDR3 DNA: TGTGCCAGCACGCAAGCGGGGGGCTACGAGCAGTACTTC
CDR3 protein: CASTQAGGYEQYF

V gene: TRBV27
clone size: few
D gene: .
J gene: TRBJ2-5
CDR3 DNA: TGTGCCAGCAGTGAGAATGAAGAGACCCAGTACTTC
CDR3 protein: CASSENEETQYF

V gene: TRBV18
clone size: few
D gene: .
J gene: TRBJ2-6
CDR3 DNA: TGTGCCAGCTCACCACTAGGGAAGGGAAACTCTGGGGCCAACGTCCTGACTTTC
CDR3 protein: CASSPLGKGNSGANVLTF

V gene: TRBV20-1
clone size: .
D gene: .
J gene: TRBJ1-6
CDR3 DNA: TGCAGTGCCGGCAACAGAAATTCACCCCTCCACTTT
CDR3 protein: CSAGNRNSPLHF

V gene: TRBV27
clone size: .
D gene: .
J gene: TRBJ1-2
CDR3 DNA: TGTGCCAGCAGTTTCGGTTCCGGGCAAGATGGCTACACCTTC
CDR3 protein: CASSFGSGQDGYTF

V gene: TRBV7-2
clone size: .
D gene: .
J gene: TRBJ2-3
CDR3 DNA: TGTTCCAGCAGCAAAGCGGTAGCAGCAGATACGCAGTATTTT
CDR3 protein: CSSSKAVAADTQYF

V gene: TRBV6-5
clone size: .
D gene: .
J gene: TRBJ1-5
CDR3 DNA: TGTGCCAGCAGTTACGCCAGGGGTCACAATCAGCCCCAGCATTTT
CDR3 protein: CASSYARGHNQPQHF

V gene: TRBV6-1
clone size: .
D gene: .
J gene: TRBJ2-5
CDR3 DNA: TGTGCCAGCAGTGAAGGATCGTTCGAGACTAGCAGGGGATGGGAGACCCAGTACTTC
CDR3 protein: CASSEGSFETSRGWETQYF

V gene: TRBV7-2
clone size: .
D gene: TRBD1
J gene: TRBJ2-7
CDR3 DNA: TGTGCCAGCAGCTTACAGGGGGCGCAGGCCTACGAGCAGTACTTC
CDR3 protein: CASSLQGAQAYEQYF

V gene: TRBV20-1
clone size: .
D gene: .
J gene: TRBJ2-7
CDR3 DNA: TGCAGTTCTATACCTCCGGGAAACCGGCAGATTCGCTCCTACGAGCAGTACTTC
CDR3 protein: CSSIPPGNRQIRSYEQYF

V gene: TRBV4-3
clone size: .
D gene: .
J gene: TRBJ1-2
CDR3 DNA: TGCGCCAGCGGCCAAGCGGTCACGGGGAGGTATGGCTACACCTTC
CDR3 protein: CASGQAVTGRYGYTF

V gene: TRBV6-2/TRBV6-3
clone size: .
D gene: .
J gene: TRBJ2-7
CDR3 DNA: TGTGCCAGCAGCCAAATTGGGTATTACGAGCAGTACTTC
CDR3 protein: CASSQIGYYEQYF

V gene: TRBV6-6
clone size: .
D gene: .
J gene: TRBJ2-5
CDR3 DNA: TGTGCCAGCAGTTACGGTTTGGGGGTTCAAGAGACCCAGTACTTC
CDR3 protein: CASSYGLGVQETQYF

V gene: TRBV27
clone size: .
D gene: TRBD1
J gene: TRBJ1-2
CDR3 DNA: TGTGCCAGCAGTCTGGACAGGGGAGACTATGGCTACACCTTC
CDR3 protein: CASSLDRGDYGYTF

V gene: TRBV19
clone size: medium-sized
D gene: TRBD1
J gene: TRBJ2-7
CDR3 DNA: TGTGCCAGTACCGACAGGGGTGACGAGCAGTACTTC
CDR3 protein: CASTDRGDEQYF

V gene: TRBV4-3
clone size: many
D gene: .
J gene: TRBJ2-2
CDR3 DNA: TGCGCCAGCAGGCTCTCGACCCAGAACACCGGGGAGCTGTTTTTT
CDR3 protein: CASRLSTQNTGELFF

V gene: TRBV6-2/TRBV6-3
clone size: .
D gene: .
J gene: TRBJ1-1
CDR3 DNA: TGTGCCAGCAGTTTAGGTTCAGTGGCTTTCTTT
CDR3 protein: CASSLGSVAFF

V gene: TRBV6-1
clone size: .
D gene: .
J gene: TRBJ1-1
CDR3 DNA: TGTGCCAGCAGCCAGAGGGAAAGGTACACTGAAGCTTTCTTT
CDR3 protein: CASSQRERYTEAFF

V gene: TRBV24-1
clone size: many
D gene: .
J gene: TRBJ1-5
CDR3 DNA: TGTGCCACCAGTGATTCTAACGGTTGGAATCAGCCCCAGCATTTT
CDR3 protein: CATSDSNGWNQPQHF

V gene: TRBV27
clone size: .
D gene: TRBD1
J gene: TRBJ2-7
CDR3 DNA: TGTGCCAGCAGTCCTAGACAGGGGTTGAACGAGCAGTACTTC
CDR3 protein: CASSPRQGLNEQYF

V gene: TRBV20-1
clone size: .
D gene: TRBD1
J gene: TRBJ1-1
CDR3 DNA: TGCGGGACAGGGGGCGTCCGAACTGAAGCTTTCTTT
CDR3 protein: CGTGGVRTEAFF

V gene: TRBV28
clone size: once
D gene: .
J gene: TRBJ2-3
CDR3 DNA: TGTGCCAGCAGCTCGCCCCCGGTCGGCTGGACAGATACGCAGTATTTT
CDR3 protein: CASSSPPVGWTDTQYF

V gene: TRBV7-8
clone size: many
D gene: .
J gene: TRBJ2-7
CDR3 DNA: TGTGCCAGCAGCTTAGATTCTGGTCCCTACGAGCAGTACTTC
CDR3 protein: CASSLDSGPYEQYF

V gene: TRBV6-1
clone size: .
D gene: .
J gene: TRBJ2-7
CDR3 DNA: TGTGCCAGCAGTGACCAGGTGGGGGGAGTCTACGAGCAGTACTTC
CDR3 protein: CASSDQVGGVYEQYF

V gene: TRBV6-1
clone size: few
D gene: TRBD1
J gene: TRBJ1-5
CDR3 DNA: TGTGCCAGCACCCACAACAGGGGACGACATAGCAATCAGCCCCAGCATTTT
CDR3 protein: CASTHNRGRHSNQPQHF